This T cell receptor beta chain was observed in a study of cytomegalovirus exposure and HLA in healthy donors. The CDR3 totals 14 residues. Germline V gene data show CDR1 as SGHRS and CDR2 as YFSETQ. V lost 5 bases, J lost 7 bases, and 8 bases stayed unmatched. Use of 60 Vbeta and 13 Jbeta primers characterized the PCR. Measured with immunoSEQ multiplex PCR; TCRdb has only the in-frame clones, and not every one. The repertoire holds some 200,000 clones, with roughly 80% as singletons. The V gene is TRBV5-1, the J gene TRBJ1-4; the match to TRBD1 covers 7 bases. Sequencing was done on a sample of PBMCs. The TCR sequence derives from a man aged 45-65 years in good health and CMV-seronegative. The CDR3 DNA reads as TGCGCCAGCAGTTCCGGGACAGTTGGTGAAAAACTGTTTTTT. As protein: CASSSGTVGEKLFF.